This T cell receptor (beta chain) appears in the sequencing data of a study of identical twins' blood T cells. Regarding the study as a whole: V gene usage reportedly matched far better within twin pairs than unrelated donors. Shared environment remains a possible cause of twin similarity.

This CDR3 region has 13 residues. V was trimmed by 5 bases and J by 7 bases, leaving 12 bases between them. The germline CDR1 and CDR2 sequences are SGHAT and FQNNGV. Notes on this clonotype: Its antigen is still unknown.

TCRdb re-analysed the 5' RACE reads in MiXCR, keeping a single row per CDR3 protein. This sample has a few hundred thousand distinct CDR3 sequences, with 28% found just once. The source material was PBMCs. The gene calls are TRBV11-2 and TRBJ2-1; D gene unclear. The sequence derives from a woman aged 18 to 55 in good health. This CDR3 is CASSPRPPNEQFF. The CDR3 coding sequence is TGTGCCAGCAGCCCTCGCCCTCCGAATGAGCAGTTCTTC.